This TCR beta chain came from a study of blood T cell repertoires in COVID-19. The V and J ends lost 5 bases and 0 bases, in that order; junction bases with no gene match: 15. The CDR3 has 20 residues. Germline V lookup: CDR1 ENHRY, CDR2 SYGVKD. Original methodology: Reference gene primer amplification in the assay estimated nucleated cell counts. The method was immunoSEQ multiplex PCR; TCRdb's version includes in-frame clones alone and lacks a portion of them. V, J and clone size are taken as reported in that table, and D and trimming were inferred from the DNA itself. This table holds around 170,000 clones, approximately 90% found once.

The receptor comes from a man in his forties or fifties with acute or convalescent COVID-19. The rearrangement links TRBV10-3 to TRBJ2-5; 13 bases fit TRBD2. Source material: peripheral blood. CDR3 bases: TGTGCCATCAGTAACCCGGGCGGACTAGCGGGGGACCCCAACCAAGAGACCCAGTACTTC. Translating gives CAISNPGGLAGDPNQETQYF.